Given below is one TCR beta chain in context. No antigen is known for it. The iRepertoire nested amplicon-rescue multiplex PCR amplified TCR alpha and beta CDR3s from RNA. In TCRdb, the multiplex PCR reads were re-called with MiXCR into one record per CDR3 protein. The repertoire holds 400,000 or so distinct CDR3 sequences, less than 50% seen once, with about 11% in the top ten. The germline V gene has CDR1 SQVTM and CDR2 ANQGSEA. V lost 4 bases and J lost 8, with 18 bases in between. The CDR3 is 14 residues long. This sample was taken from a study of glioma-infiltrating T cells. As for the study in general: Before surgery, glioma patients received dexamethasone for at most six days. Whole-study findings and limits: CDR3 overlap between tissue and blood was very small. Non-neoplastic patients had below-expected tissue-blood divergence, while all gliomas exceeded expectation.

The clonotype was recovered from a human donor with low-grade glioma or glioblastoma, undergoing nonglioma brain surgery, or in good health (not recorded which). The chain joins TRBV29-1 to TRBJ2-4, with D perhaps matching TRBD1 (6 bases). Sequencing was carried out using glioma tissue, nonneoplastic brain tissue, or PBMCs (not recorded which). This CDR3 reads CSVGQVEGADIQYF. CDR3 coding DNA: TGCAGCGTTGGACAGGTCGAAGGGGCAGACATTCAGTACTTC.